The 22 T cell receptor beta chains reported below all come from one sample, sequenced in a study of shared clonotypes between healthy human individuals. TCRdb keeps only in-frame clones here, not all; method: immunoSEQ multiplex PCR. The table records approximately 2.5 million clones, under 95% of them present only once. What was sequenced was naive CD4+ T cells from PBMCs. Subset reported: CD45RA+ positively selected. The receptors were gathered from a man aged 18 to 35 in good health. Some clones in this sample may be carry-over from other donors' samples.

The gene calls are TRBV9 and TRBJ2-3; D gene uncertain. The CDR3 runs to 13 residues. Trimming pared 6 bases from V and 0 bases from J, leaving 8 bases between. Germline V gene data show CDR1 as SGDLS and CDR2 as YYNGEE. The CDR3 sequence: CASTSPSTDTQYF. The CDR3 DNA follows: TGTGCCAGCACTTCACCGAGCACAGATACGCAGTATTTT. Variable domain in full (rest from reference TRBV9 and TRBJ2-3): DSGVTQTPKHLITATGQRVTLRCSPRSGDLSVYWYQQSLDQGLQFLIQYYNGEERAKGNILERFSAQQFPDLHSELNLSSLELGDSALYFCASTSPSTDTQYFGPGTRLTVL.

The V and J genes are TRBV6-1 and TRBJ2-3; 14 bases fit TRBD2. In germline, CDR1 is MNHNS, CDR2 SASEGT. V shed 4 bases, J shed 6 bases, and the junction held 6 bases outside the gene matches. The CDR3 runs 16 residues. CDR3 in amino acids: CASSGLAGGPPDTQYF. CDR3 nucleotide sequence: TGTGCCAGCAGTGGACTAGCGGGAGGGCCGCCGGATACGCAGTATTTT.

This clone was detected a few times. The V gene is TRBV4-3, the J gene TRBJ1-1; possible D gene TRBD1, 5 bases. CDR1 and CDR2 from the germline V gene are LGHNA and YSLEER. CDR3 length: 14 amino acids. The V gene lost 2 bases and the J gene lost 10 bases, with 17 bases spanning the gap. The CDR3 sequence is CASSQTVRGAVAFF. The CDR3 DNA sequence: TGCGCCAGCAGCCAAACCGTCCGGGGCGCGGTAGCTTTCTTT.

The table lists this clone with a count of one. The CDR3 DNA follows: TGTGCCAGCAGCCCTATAGGGGGGTTCTCCTACAATGAGCAGTTCTTC. The encoded protein is CASSPIGGFSYNEQFF. This chain joins TRBV4-2 and TRBJ2-1; the D gene could be TRBD1 or TRBD2 (6 bases each). CDR1 and CDR2 from the germline V gene are LGHNA and YNFKEQ. The CDR3 consists of 16 residues. Trimming left V 4 bases short and J 0 bases short, with 13 bases between.

Only a few counts were recorded for this clone. Other DNA sequences in this sample translate to the same CDR3. V usage is TRBV2 and J usage is TRBJ2-7; no clear D. Germline loops: CDR1 SNHLY, CDR2 FYNNEI. V was clipped by 5 bases and J by 3 bases, with 5 bases between them. The CDR3 is made up of 11 amino acids. The CDR3, as DNA: TGTGCCAGCAGTCCCAACTACGAGCAGTACTTC. Encoded protein: CASSPNYEQYF.

This chain links TRBV28 with TRBJ1-2; D gene uncertain. Per the germline V gene, CDR1 is MDHEN and CDR2 is SYDVKM. V shed 5 bases and J shed 4 bases, with 14 bases lying between them. This CDR3 has 14 amino acids. CDR3 sequence reads: CASSRGLLAYGYTF. The CDR3 DNA reads as TGTGCCAGCAGTCGCGGATTGCTAGCCTATGGCTACACCTTC.

V and J are TRBV30 and TRBJ2-1; 7 bases map to TRBD1. The J segment lost 9 bases and the V segment lost 1 base, leaving 6 bases of the junction unmatched. Per the germline V gene, CDR1 is GTSNPN and CDR2 is SVGIG (reference sequence). The CDR3 contains 13 residues. CDR3 in DNA: TGTGCCTGGAGTGGAAACAGGGGAGCTGAGCAGTTCTTC. This codes for CAWSGNRGAEQFF.

The chain uses TRBV6-6 and TRBJ1-1, with D tentatively TRBD1 (5 bases). The CDR3 sequence is 13 residues long. V dropped 7 bases and J dropped 1 base, with 10 bases sitting between them. The germline V gene has CDR1 MNHNY and CDR2 SVGAGI (reference sequence). This CDR3 is CASTLTGNTEAFF. CDR3 in DNA: TGTGCCAGCACCCTTACAGGGAACACTGAAGCTTTCTTT.

Of note for this clone: At the DNA level, this CDR3 is encoded by other sequences in the same sample as well. V gene TRBV7-2 combines with J gene TRBJ2-3; D not certain. The CDR3 extends over 15 amino acids. V lost 1 base and J lost 0, with 8 bases in between. Germline V gives CDR1 SGHTA, CDR2 FQGNSA. CDR3 region: CASSLGGTSTDTQYF. The CDR3 DNA sequence: TGTGCCAGCAGCTTAGGGGGAACCAGCACAGATACGCAGTATTTT.

V gene TRBV6-6 combines with J gene TRBJ1-2; D is unclear. The CDR3 runs to 15 residues. From germline, CDR1 is MNHNY and CDR2 SVGAGI (reference sequence). V was pared by 0 bases and J by 8 bases, with 16 bases between. The CDR3 reads CASSYSEGRPKGYTF. The CDR3 nucleotides read TGTGCCAGCAGTTACTCGGAGGGCAGACCAAAAGGCTACACCTTC.

V is TRBV6-6 and J is TRBJ2-7; no definite D call. Germline CDR1 is MNHNY and CDR2 is SVGAGI (reference sequence). The CDR3 has 15 amino acids. V gave up 0 bases and J gave up 2 bases, with 11 bases separating them. In DNA, the CDR3 is TGTGCCAGCAGTTACTCCCAGACACGAGCCTACGAGCAGTACTTC. This codes for CASSYSQTRAYEQYF.

The chain joins TRBV11-2 to TRBJ1-1; possibly TRBD1 for D (5 bases). Germline V gene data show CDR1 as SGHAT and CDR2 as FQNNGV. This CDR3 is 16 amino acids long. V shed 0 bases and J shed 0 bases, with 11 bases lying between them. The CDR3 DNA reads as TGTGCCAGCAGCTTAGACAGGGCCCGCATGAACACTGAAGCTTTCTTT. Its protein product is CASSLDRARMNTEAFF.

The chain has TRBV28 and TRBJ1-2; D remains ambiguous. This CDR3 has 15 residues. V gave up 4 bases and J gave up 2 bases, with 14 bases separating them. The V gene's germline CDR1 is MDHEN and CDR2 SYDVKM. CDR3 protein: CASSSYSPGNYGYTF. CDR3 in DNA: TGTGCCAGCAGTTCATACAGCCCGGGCAACTATGGCTACACCTTC.

This chain uses TRBV11-2 with TRBJ1-1; the D is unclear. Germline loops: CDR1 SGHAT, CDR2 FQNNGV. CDR3 length: 13 residues. With 3 bases removed from V and 6 bases from J, the gap between germline ends came to 11 bases. CDR3 DNA: TGTGCCAGCAGCTTTGACACCGGCGCTGAAGCTTTCTTT. This gives the protein CASSFDTGAEAFF.

Of note for this clone: Germline is not matched at one junction end, which may reflect a read error. This chain links TRBV27 with TRBJ2-3; TRBD1 or TRBD2 may be the D gene (6 bases each). Per germline, CDR1 MNHEY and CDR2 SMNVEV (reference sequence). This CDR3 comprises 12 residues. CDR3 in DNA: TGTGCCAGCAGTTTTTTGGGGGGCGGTCCGCATTTT. Protein product: CASSFLGGGPHF.

The rearrangement joins TRBV28 to TRBJ2-5; 8 bases align to TRBD2. V lost 5 bases and J lost 2; bases outside the gene matches: 10. The CDR3 totals 16 residues. Germline V lookup: CDR1 MDHEN, CDR2 SYDVKM. The CDR3 DNA follows: TGTGCCAGCAGTCCCGGGGGGGCGAGAGATCAAGAGACCCAGTACTTC. Translated, it gives CASSPGGARDQETQYF.

The chain combines TRBV7-3 with TRBJ2-3; D perhaps matches TRBD2 (7 bases). Germline V gene sequence: CDR1 SGHTA, CDR2 FQGTGA. Trimming shortened V by 1 base and J by 4 bases, and 12 bases separated the two germline ends. The CDR3 is 15 amino acids. CDR3: CASSLNGGGPDTQYF. The CDR3 coding sequence is TGTGCCAGCAGCTTAAATGGGGGGGGCCCAGATACGCAGTATTTT.

The chain joins TRBV28 to TRBJ2-7; 10 bases are a match to TRBD1. The junction had 7 bases not matched to a gene; V was cut back by 3 bases and J by 5 bases. CDR3 size: 15 residues. Per the germline V gene, CDR1 is MDHEN and CDR2 is SYDVKM. In nucleotides, the CDR3 is TGTGCCAGCAGTTTGGGCGGACAGGGGGACAACGAGCAGTACTTC. Translating it yields CASSLGGQGDNEQYF.

This clone has a handful of counts. The chain recombines TRBV2 with TRBJ1-2; no clear D. There are 13 residues in the CDR3. CDR1 is SNHLY and CDR2 is FYNNEI in the germline V gene. The V gene lost 6 bases and the J gene lost 8 bases, with 16 bases spanning the gap. The CDR3 DNA follows: TGTGCCAGCAGAGCCATAAGCCAAGAGGGCTACACCTTC. Its translation: CASRAISQEGYTF. The variable domain in full, with the rest retrieved from reference TRBV2 and TRBJ1-2, is EPEVTQTPSHQVTQMGQEVILRCVPISNHLYFYWYRQILGQKVEFLVSFYNNEISEKSEIFDDQFSVERPDGSNFTLKIRSTKLEDSAMYFCASRAISQEGYTFGSGTRLTVV.

The CDR3 DNA reads TGCGCCAGCAGCTTGGGAGGAGGGACCGAGCAGTACTTC. Translation gives CASSLGGGTEQYF. The chain joins TRBV5-1 to TRBJ2-7; tentative D call: TRBD2 (6 bases). The CDR3 spans 13 residues. Germline assignment: CDR1 SGHRS and CDR2 YFSETQ. V lost 0 bases, J lost 6 bases, and 10 bases lay in between. Complete variable domain (other parts from reference TRBV5-1 and TRBJ2-7): KAGVTQTPRYLIKTRGQQVTLSCSPISGHRSVSWYQQTPGQGLQFLFEYFSETQRNKGNFPGRFSGRQFSNSRSEMNVSTLELGDSALYLCASSLGGGTEQYFGPGTRLTVT.

V is TRBV28 and J is TRBJ2-1; D unclear. This CDR3 has 14 residues. The germline V gene encodes CDR1 MDHEN and CDR2 SYDVKM. The germline V and J ends were trimmed by 7 bases and 5 bases, with 15 bases remaining between them. CDR3 bases: TGTGCCAGCACCCGAGTCCTGAATAACAATGAGCAGTTCTTC. Translating it yields CASTRVLNNNEQFF.

This clone was seen more than once but under ten times. Other nucleotide sequences in the sample specify the same CDR3. This chain uses TRBV5-1 with TRBJ2-3; D gene unclear. Germline lookup yields CDR1 SGHRS and CDR2 YFSETQ. The CDR3 totals 14 residues. V lost 0 bases to trimming and J lost 0 bases, with 5 bases between them. CDR3 DNA sequence: TGCGCCAGCAGCTTGGGGGGTAGCACAGATACGCAGTATTTT. It specifies CASSLGGSTDTQYF.